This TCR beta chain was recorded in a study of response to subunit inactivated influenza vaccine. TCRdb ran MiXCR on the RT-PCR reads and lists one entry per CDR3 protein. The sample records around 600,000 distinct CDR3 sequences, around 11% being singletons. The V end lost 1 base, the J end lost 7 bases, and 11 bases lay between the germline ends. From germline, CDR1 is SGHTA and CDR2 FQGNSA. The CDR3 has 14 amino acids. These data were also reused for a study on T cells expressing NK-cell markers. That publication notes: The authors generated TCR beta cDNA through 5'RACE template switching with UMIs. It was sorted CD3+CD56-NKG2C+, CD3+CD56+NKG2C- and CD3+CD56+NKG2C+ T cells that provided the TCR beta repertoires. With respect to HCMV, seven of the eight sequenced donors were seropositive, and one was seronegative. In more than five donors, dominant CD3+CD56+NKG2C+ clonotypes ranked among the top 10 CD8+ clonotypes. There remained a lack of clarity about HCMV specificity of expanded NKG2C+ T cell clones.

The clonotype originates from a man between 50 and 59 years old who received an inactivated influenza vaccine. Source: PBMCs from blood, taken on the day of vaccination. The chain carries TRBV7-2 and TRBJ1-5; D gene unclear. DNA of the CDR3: TGTGCCAGCAGCTTAGAGGCCAGTGTACAGCCCCAGCATTTT. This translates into CASSLEASVQPQHF.